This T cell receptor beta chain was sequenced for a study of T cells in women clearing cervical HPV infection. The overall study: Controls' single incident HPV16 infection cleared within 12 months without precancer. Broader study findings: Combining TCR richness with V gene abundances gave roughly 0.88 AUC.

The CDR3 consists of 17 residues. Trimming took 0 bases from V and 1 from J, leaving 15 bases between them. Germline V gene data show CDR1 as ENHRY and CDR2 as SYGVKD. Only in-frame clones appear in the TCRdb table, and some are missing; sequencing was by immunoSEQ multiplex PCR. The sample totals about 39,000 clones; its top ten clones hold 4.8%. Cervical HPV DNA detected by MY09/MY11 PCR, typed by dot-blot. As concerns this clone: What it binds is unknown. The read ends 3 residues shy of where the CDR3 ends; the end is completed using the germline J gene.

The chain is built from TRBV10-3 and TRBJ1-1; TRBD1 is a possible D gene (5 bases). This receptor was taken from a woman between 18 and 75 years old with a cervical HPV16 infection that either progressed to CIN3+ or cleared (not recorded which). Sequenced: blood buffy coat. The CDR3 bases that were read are TGTGCCATCAGTGAGTCAGATGACAGAGAATCGAACACTGAA. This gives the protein CAISESDDRESNTE. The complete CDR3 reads CAISESDDRESNTEAFF.